There are many counts of the clone carrying this T cell receptor beta chain. Its target is unknown. This entry is derived from a study of spatial heterogeneity in lung cancer. Study-level background: Beta-chain sequences consistently outnumbered alpha-chain sequences in detection. TCR and UMI combinations that were unique each appeared, on average, more than ten times in raw reads. Study results and caveats: More often at tumor resection than at routine follow-up, ubiquitous expanded tumor TCRs were detected in the blood.

This CDR3 is 13 amino acids long. Germline-derived CDR1 and CDR2 are SGHTA and FQGTGA. V shed 0 bases and J shed 6 bases, with 9 bases lying between them. Every individual TCR cDNA molecule carried its own unique molecular identifier, which allowed correction of PCR and sequencing errors. Via MiXCR, TCRdb re-called the 5' RACE reads, giving one row per CDR3 protein. This sample has about 3,800 distinct CDR3 sequences; about 8% occur once, and the top ten carry over 50%. The time point is: sample taken at primary tumor resection. No cell sorting; template was whole RNA from tumor, lung tissue or PBMC. The TCR sequence derives from a female donor with early-stage non-small cell lung cancer. Specimen: PBMCs, collected at surgery. The J gene is TRBJ2-7, the V gene TRBV7-3, with D uncertain. Written as DNA, the CDR3 is TGTGCCAGCAGCTTAACGTCGGGCGGCGAGCAGTACTTC. It yields the protein CASSLTSGGEQYF.